Below, 10 T cell receptor beta chains from the same sample are listed, as sequenced in a study of blood T cell repertoires in COVID-19. Assay: immunoSEQ multiplex PCR; the TCRdb copy retains only in-frame clones and omits some. The repertoire includes about 160,000 clones, approximately 86% of them detected once, and around 3.5% sits in the top ten. Sequenced material: peripheral blood. The receptors were sampled from a man between 65 and 85 years old with acute or convalescent COVID-19.

The J gene is TRBJ1-3, the V gene TRBV2; D is uncertain. CDR3 length equals 16 residues. V was clipped by 3 bases and J by 0 bases, with 12 bases between them. Germline CDR1 SNHLY, CDR2 FYNNEI. The chain's CDR3 is CASSDGQLLSGNTIYF. Here the CDR3 DNA reads TGTGCCAGCAGTGATGGGCAGCTCCTCTCTGGAAACACCATATATTTT.

V and J are TRBV6-6 and TRBJ2-7; 10 bases line up with TRBD2. Germline V gene data show CDR1 as MNHNY and CDR2 as SVGAGI (reference sequence). CDR3 length: 16 amino acids. J lost 0 bases, V lost 5 bases, and 7 bases had no gene match. The CDR3 sequence: CASSRAGTSVSYEQYF. The CDR3 DNA is TGTGCCAGCAGTCGCGCCGGGACTAGCGTCTCCTACGAGCAGTACTTC.

This clone was recorded only once. This specimen includes other DNA sequences encoding the same CDR3. The chain recombines TRBV3-1 (or the pseudogene TRBV3-2) with TRBJ1-5; D gene uncertain. CDR1 is LGHDT and CDR2 is YNNKEL in the germline V gene (reference sequence). V was trimmed by 0 bases and J by 4 bases, leaving 4 bases between them. This CDR3 spans 13 amino acids. Written as DNA, the CDR3 is TGTGCCAGCAGCCAAGATCTGAATCAGCCCCAGCATTTT. Protein sequence: CASSQDLNQPQHF.

The V and J genes are TRBV24-1 and TRBJ2-5, with 16 bases matching TRBD2. The CDR3 consists of 17 residues. Germline-derived CDR1 and CDR2 are KGHDR and SFDVKD. V trimming: 5 bases; J trimming: 5 bases; junction bases outside the gene matches: 7. The CDR3 protein is CATSAGTSGRAGETQYF. CDR3 nucleotide sequence: TGTGCCACCAGTGCCGGGACTAGCGGGAGGGCGGGCGAGACCCAGTACTTC.

The J gene is TRBJ1-4, the V gene TRBV30, with TRBD1 matching 10 bases. The trim removed 2 bases at V and 5 bases at J, leaving 5 bases unmatched. The CDR3 runs to 15 residues. From germline, CDR1 is GTSNPN and CDR2 SVGIG (reference sequence). The CDR3 DNA follows: TGTGCCTGGAGTCCCGGACAGGGGGTAAATGAAAAACTGTTTTTT. Its translation is CAWSPGQGVNEKLFF.

The chain joins TRBV27 to TRBJ1-5; 9 bases match TRBD1. The CDR3 sequence is 16 residues long. V lost 3 bases and J lost 4; bases outside the gene matches: 7. Germline CDR1 and CDR2: MNHEY and SMNVEV (reference sequence). The CDR3 coding sequence is TGTGCCAGCAGTTTCTCCGGACAGGGGTCTAATCAGCCCCAGCATTTT. It yields the protein CASSFSGQGSNQPQHF.

J is TRBJ1-2 and V is TRBV7-9; 10 bases match TRBD1. With 0 bases clipped from V and 6 bases from J, the junction kept 1 base outside the gene matches. This CDR3 contains 14 residues. The germline V gene has CDR1 SEHNR and CDR2 FQNEAQ (reference sequence). The CDR3 DNA follows: TGTGCCAGCAGCTTAGCGGGACAGGGGAATGGCTACACCTTC. Protein product: CASSLAGQGNGYTF.

The chain employs TRBV7-3 and TRBJ2-6, with D possibly TRBD2 on 6 matching bases. This CDR3 is built from 16 residues. Germline lookup yields CDR1 SGHTA and CDR2 FQGTGA. V was pared by 5 bases and J by 2 bases, with 13 bases between. The CDR3 region is CASSPQSGAGANVLTF. For the CDR3, the DNA is TGTGCCAGCAGCCCACAGTCGGGGGCTGGGGCCAACGTCCTGACTTTC.

The chain recombines TRBV12-2 with TRBJ2-1; the D call TRBD2 from the table was never checked on the DNA. TRBV12-2 is a documented pseudogene. This CDR3 spans 15 amino acids. The CDR3 region has the DNA TGTGCAAGTCGCTTGGACTACGGCCCCTACAATGAGCAGTTCTTC. As protein: CASRLDYGPYNEQFF.

The V gene is TRBV27, the J gene TRBJ2-7; 9 nucleotides match TRBD1. CDR1 and CDR2 from the germline V gene are MNHEY and SMNVEV (reference sequence). Losses at the gene ends were 2 bases for V and 4 bases for J; bases not matched to a gene: 6. The CDR3 length is 15 residues. For the CDR3, the DNA is TGTGCCAGCAGTTTACCCGGGACAGGGTCATACGAGCAGTACTTC. Protein sequence: CASSLPGTGSYEQYF.